This T cell receptor beta chain was documented in a study of Graves' ophthalmopathy and Graves' hyperthyroidism. Study-wide background: The collection of peripheral blood took place at initial diagnosis, before any treatment.

The CDR3 is 15 residues long. Trimming at V came to 0 bases and at J to 7 bases, leaving 8 bases not matched to a gene. Per the germline V gene, CDR1 is SGHRS and CDR2 is YFSETQ. This clonotype was counted ten times or more. Its antigen is unknown. Uncontrolled infections, pregnancy, lactation or other autoimmune diseases led to patient exclusion. Study-level results: The model flagged ophthalmopathy progression at 65% to 71% sensitivity and less than 75% specificity. Blood contained most expanded thyroid clonotypes exceeding 0.001 frequency.

The authors amplified TCR beta CDR3 regions from RNA transcripts. RT-PCR was first run with HTBI primers, then multiplex PCR in a second round. TCRdb called the multiplex PCR reads again in MiXCR, with one record for every CDR3 protein. The sample holds around 40,000 distinct CDR3 sequences, about 50% seen once. This chain uses TRBV5-1 with TRBJ1-1; 8 nucleotides align to TRBD1. The receptor was isolated from an adult man with Graves' ophthalmopathy. Sequenced input: peripheral blood. This chain's CDR3 is CASSLATGESGEAFF. The CDR3 DNA sequence: TGCGCCAGCAGCTTGGCGACAGGGGAGTCAGGTGAAGCTTTCTTT. Variable domain in full (rest from reference TRBV5-1 and TRBJ1-1): KAGVTQTPRYLIKTRGQQVTLSCSPISGHRSVSWYQQTPGQGLQFLFEYFSETQRNKGNFPGRFSGRQFSNSRSEMNVSTLELGDSALYLCASSLATGESGEAFFGQGTRLTVV.